A selection of T cell receptor beta chains follows, all from one sample in a study of control samples from healthy donors and cancer patients. Method: immunoSEQ multiplex PCR; TCRdb's copy keeps in-frame clones and lacks some. The data hold just under 80,000 clones, with around 90% observed a single time. Sequenced material: PBMCs. The receptors shown here come from a woman aged 60-75 years with head and neck cancer. CDR3s include the opening cysteine and the closing phenylalanine or tryptophan. A D gene is named only where the DNA matches it firmly.

d_gene: .
v_gene: TRBV18
CDR3aa: CASSPRQMQGPYEQYF

d_gene: .
v_gene: TRBV28
CDR3aa: CASSSHGTLSSYEQYF

d_gene: .
v_gene: TRBV12-3/TRBV12-4
CDR3aa: CASSLQGHGYTF

d_gene: TRBD2
v_gene: TRBV7-9
CDR3aa: CASSPGTSGTYTDTQYF

d_gene: TRBD2
v_gene: TRBV14
CDR3aa: CASSQYSGSRTDTQYF

d_gene: TRBD1
v_gene: TRBV20-1
CDR3aa: CSGTGVVEQYF

d_gene: .
v_gene: TRBV5-4
CDR3aa: CASSLGFGGGGSYEQYF

d_gene: TRBD1
v_gene: TRBV5-1
CDR3aa: CASSREGQGEETQYF

d_gene: .
v_gene: TRBV19
CDR3aa: CASSTDRDRDGYTF

d_gene: .
v_gene: TRBV2
CDR3aa: CASSVERRNEQFF

d_gene: .
v_gene: TRBV19
CDR3aa: CASADRVNTEAFF

d_gene: TRBD2
v_gene: TRBV28
CDR3aa: CASSSLAGVGYEQYF

d_gene: .
v_gene: TRBV24-1
CDR3aa: CATSGSLDEQFF

d_gene: .
v_gene: TRBV19
CDR3aa: CASSIRGLGPYEQYF

d_gene: .
v_gene: TRBV6-6
CDR3aa: CASSYSGNTGELFF

d_gene: .
v_gene: TRBV28
CDR3aa: CASSLYRTSQETQYF